One sample yielded the 31 T cell receptor beta chains listed below, sequenced in a study of blood T cells in healthy people across ages. The authors ran a second PCR of 7 to 11 cycles using a sample-barcoded 5' primer and a J-beta primer mix. MiXCR was run by TCRdb on the 5' RACE reads, yielding one entry per CDR3 protein. Of about 840,000 distinct CDR3 sequences listed, around 29% are singletons. The data were also submitted as part of a second study, on T cells of mothers and their children.

The sequenced sample consisted of blood. Receptors originate from a woman aged 40 to 50 in good health.

This clonotype was seen many times. The chain carries TRBV9 and TRBJ2-1; D might be TRBD2 (6 bases). Germline V CDR1 and CDR2: SGDLS, YYNGEE. The CDR3 covers 13 residues. V was clipped by 4 bases and J by 7 bases, with 12 bases between them. CDR3 nucleotides: TGTGCCAGCAGCCTGCGGGGAATGAATGAGCAGTTCTTC. As protein: CASSLRGMNEQFF.

The gene calls are TRBV5-1 and TRBJ1-2; TRBD1 matches at 7 bases. The CDR3 contains 14 residues. Germline V CDR1 and CDR2: SGHRS, YFSETQ. V was pared by 6 bases and J by 6 bases, with 11 bases of the junction left unmatched. Here the CDR3 reads CASTSTQGNNGYTF. CDR3 nucleotide sequence: TGCGCCAGCACCTCAACACAGGGGAACAATGGCTACACCTTC. Supplemented by reference TRBV5-1 and TRBJ1-2, the full variable domain reads KAGVTQTPRYLIKTRGQQVTLSCSPISGHRSVSWYQQTPGQGLQFLFEYFSETQRNKGNFPGRFSGRQFSNSRSEMNVSTLELGDSALYLCASTSTQGNNGYTFGSGTRLTVV.

The chain is built from TRBV20-1 and TRBJ2-3; D is ambiguous. This CDR3 comprises 12 residues. V dropped 2 bases and J dropped 1 base, with 4 bases sitting between them. CDR1 is DFQATT and CDR2 is SNEGSKA in the germline V gene (reference sequence). The CDR3: CSARPGTDTQYF. Written as DNA, the CDR3 is TGCAGTGCTAGACCCGGCACAGATACGCAGTATTTT.

This clonotype was counted a few times. The gene calls are TRBV7-2 and TRBJ2-6; a possible D gene is TRBD2 (6 bases). V shed 3 bases and J shed 1 base, with 13 bases lying between them. The length of the CDR3 is 17 residues. Germline loops: CDR1 SGHTA, CDR2 FQGNSA. The CDR3 loop reads CASSLEGFSSGANVLTF. The CDR3 coding sequence is TGTGCCAGCAGCTTGGAGGGCTTTAGTTCTGGGGCCAACGTCCTGACTTTC.

This clonotype was seen ten or more times. V is TRBV7-2 and J is TRBJ2-7; 10 bases align to TRBD2. The CDR3 sequence is 16 residues long. Trimming cost V 3 bases and J 1 base; bases outside gene matches: 6. Germline values: CDR1 SGHTA, CDR2 FQGNSA. The DNA for the CDR3 is TGTGCCAGCAGCTTCGGTCTAGCGGGGGAATCCTACGAGCAGTACTTC. Translation: CASSFGLAGESYEQYF.

This clonotype was recorded once. The chain links TRBV28 to TRBJ2-7; the D gene is possibly TRBD1 (5 bases). The germline V and J ends were trimmed by 2 bases and 4 bases, with 12 bases remaining between them. This CDR3 region has 14 residues. The germline V gene encodes CDR1 MDHEN and CDR2 SYDVKM. The chain's CDR3 is CASSLKGNAYEQYF. The DNA for the CDR3 is TGTGCCAGCAGTTTAAAGGGGAACGCGTACGAGCAGTACTTC.

This chain joins TRBV9 and TRBJ1-1, with 9 bases that match TRBD1. V was pared by 4 bases and J by 10 bases, with 14 bases of the junction left unmatched. The germline V gene encodes CDR1 SGDLS and CDR2 YYNGEE. CDR3 length equals 15 residues. DNA for the CDR3: TGTGCCAGCAGCCTTCCCCCACAGGGGGCGGAGGTAGCTTTCTTT. Amino acid sequence: CASSLPPQGAEVAFF.

V is TRBV20-1 and J is TRBJ1-2; TRBD1 agrees at 7 bases. CDR3 length equals 13 residues. Germline CDR1 is DFQATT and CDR2 is SNEGSKA (reference sequence). J lost 0 bases, V lost 7 bases, and 5 bases had no gene match. CDR3 in DNA: TGCAGTGTTGGACAGGCCACTAACTATGGCTACACCTTC. This sequence encodes CSVGQATNYGYTF.

There are many counts of this clonotype. The chain employs TRBV20-1 and TRBJ1-4; TRBD1 is a possible D gene (5 bases). There are 16 residues in the CDR3. Germline V gene sequence: CDR1 DFQATT, CDR2 SNEGSKA (reference sequence). V lost 4 bases to trimming and J lost 1 base, with 16 bases between them. The CDR3 sequence: CSANEGSGKTNEKLFF. CDR3 DNA sequence: TGCAGTGCTAATGAGGGGTCGGGTAAAACTAATGAAAAACTGTTTTTT.

The sample holds a few counts of this clonotype. This chain links TRBV28 with TRBJ1-1, with D unclear. The CDR3 is 13 amino acids. V was clipped by 1 base and J by 8 bases, with 11 bases between them. The germline gives CDR1 MDHEN, CDR2 SYDVKM. The CDR3 DNA reads as TGTGCCAGCAGTTTATTATCCGAGGCCGAAGCTTTCTTT. Translation gives CASSLLSEAEAFF.

In this sample, this clonotype turned up many times. V gene TRBV5-6 combines with J gene TRBJ2-3; D gene ambiguous. Germline CDR1 SGHDT, CDR2 YYEEEE. The V gene lost 1 base and the J gene lost 10 bases, with 7 bases spanning the gap. The CDR3 spans 11 residues. The CDR3: CASSLQASQYF. The CDR3 coding sequence is TGTGCCAGCAGCTTGCAAGCGTCGCAGTATTTT.

This clonotype was counted a few times. The chain employs TRBV7-3 and TRBJ2-6, with 7 positions matching TRBD2. Germline V gene lookup returns CDR1 SGHTA and CDR2 FQGTGA. Trimming took 5 bases from V and 2 from J; bases not matched to a gene: 6. This CDR3 is built from 16 residues. In DNA form, the CDR3 reads TGTGCCAGCAGCCTAAGGGGAGGGGCTGGGGCCAACGTCCTGACTTTC. Translated, it gives CASSLRGGAGANVLTF.

The chain combines TRBV2 with TRBJ1-2; D is ambiguous. Germline lookup yields CDR1 SNHLY and CDR2 FYNNEI. This CDR3 has 14 residues. The V and J ends lost 0 bases and 7 bases respectively, with 12 bases between them. CDR3 DNA: TGTGCCAGCAGTGAAGCTGAGACCGCGCGTGGCTACACCTTC. Translated: CASSEAETARGYTF.

The chain carries TRBV6-5 and TRBJ2-1; D gene uncertain. Germline V gives CDR1 MNHEY, CDR2 SVGAGI. The CDR3 extends over 14 amino acids. The V gene lost 6 bases and the J gene lost 0 bases, with 9 bases spanning the gap. The chain's CDR3 is CASRSVSSYNEQFF. CDR3 sequence (DNA): TGTGCCAGCAGGTCAGTGAGCTCCTACAATGAGCAGTTCTTC.

Concerning this clonotype: A much bigger clone sits one base away, suggesting this may be a read error. This chain connects TRBV12-3 or TRBV12-4 to TRBJ2-3; D may be TRBD1 (6 bases). The CDR3 covers 15 residues. CDR3 sequence reads: CASSFGVLTTGTQYF. CDR3 nucleotides: TGTGCCAGCAGTTTCGGGGTTTTGACGACAGGTACGCAGTATTTT.

The rearrangement links TRBV11-2 to TRBJ2-1; 7 bases agree with TRBD1. Germline V gives CDR1 SGHAT, CDR2 FQNNGV. This CDR3 is built from 15 residues. V lost 0 bases to trimming and J lost 10 bases; unmatched junction nucleotides: 9. DNA of the CDR3: TGTGCCAGCAGCTTAGAGACAGGGTGGGAAGCCGAGCAGTTCTTC. It translates to CASSLETGWEAEQFF.

The chain is built from TRBV4-1 and TRBJ2-1, with 10 bases aligning to TRBD2. The J segment lost 3 bases and the V segment lost 0 bases, leaving 5 bases of the junction unmatched. This CDR3 is built from 17 residues. Germline CDR1 reads MGHRA; CDR2 reads YSYEKL. CDR3 loop: CASSQEAAGGYYNEQFF. As DNA, the CDR3 is TGCGCCAGCAGCCAAGAGGCAGCGGGGGGGTACTACAATGAGCAGTTCTTC.

This clonotype was detected a few times. The CDR3 is CASSLSTGTGETQYF. CDR3 in DNA: TGTGCCAGCAGTTTATCGACAGGGACAGGCGAGACCCAGTACTTC. This chain connects TRBV27 to TRBJ2-5; 8 nucleotides align to TRBD1. The length of the CDR3 is 15 residues. Trimming took 0 bases from V and 5 from J; bases not matched to a gene: 5. Per the germline V gene, CDR1 is MNHEY and CDR2 is SMNVEV (reference sequence).

The V call is TRBV7-3, the J call TRBJ2-1, with 10 bases identical to TRBD2. The CDR3 consists of 16 residues. V dropped 1 base and J dropped 6; count of bases not matched to a gene: 6. Germline lookup yields CDR1 SGHTA and CDR2 FQGTGA. The CDR3 loop reads CASSLNSGGPSNEQFF. The CDR3 DNA is TGTGCCAGCAGCTTAAATAGCGGGGGGCCCTCCAATGAGCAGTTCTTC.

V usage is TRBV7-3 and J usage is TRBJ1-2, with 8 positions matching TRBD1. Germline CDR1 is SGHTA and CDR2 is FQGTGA. V shed 1 base, J shed 4 bases, and the junction held 5 bases outside the gene matches. The CDR3 has 15 amino acids. The CDR3, as DNA: TGTGCCAGCAGCTTAAGGCCAGGGGGCCCCTATGGCTACACCTTC. Translated: CASSLRPGGPYGYTF.

This clonotype came up many times. This sequence joins TRBV20-1 and TRBJ2-7; the match to TRBD2 covers 8 bases. Unmatched junction bases numbered 15, after V lost 5 bases and J lost 0 bases. The CDR3 has 17 amino acids. Germline CDR1 reads DFQATT; CDR2 reads SNEGSKA (reference sequence). CDR3 nucleotides: TGCAGTGCTGGAGGGGGTAGCGGGGACAACCCCTCCTACGAGCAGTACTTC. Translation: CSAGGGSGDNPSYEQYF.

This clonotype was counted once. J is TRBJ1-2 and V is TRBV7-9, with no clear D. Germline-derived CDR1 and CDR2 are SEHNR and FQNEAQ (reference sequence). V lost 5 bases, J lost 6 bases, and 16 bases lay in between. The CDR3 runs to 14 residues. The CDR3 sequence is CASSPAERAHGYTF. The DNA of the CDR3 is TGTGCCAGCAGCCCTGCGGAGAGGGCCCATGGCTACACCTTC.

Ten or more counts support this clonotype. The rearrangement joins TRBV28 to TRBJ2-3, with D perhaps matching TRBD1 or TRBD2 (6 bases each). The length of the CDR3 is 17 residues. The germline gives CDR1 MDHEN, CDR2 SYDVKM. V shed 6 bases and J shed 0 bases, with 19 bases lying between them. CDR3 amino acids: CASSLWGGTTSTDTQYF. The CDR3 DNA reads as TGTGCCAGCAGCCTCTGGGGCGGGACAACTAGCACAGATACGCAGTATTTT.

This clonotype was found once. The chain has TRBV29-1 and TRBJ2-5; 8 bases align to TRBD1. The CDR3 runs 15 residues. Germline V gives CDR1 SQVTM, CDR2 ANQGSEA. Trimming at V came to 2 bases and at J to 5 bases, leaving 10 bases not matched to a gene. The CDR3 loop reads CSVEKGPGGVETQYF. Written as DNA, the CDR3 is TGCAGCGTTGAAAAGGGACCAGGGGGCGTTGAGACCCAGTACTTC.

This clonotype was recorded many times. The V gene is TRBV7-2, the J gene TRBJ1-2; 10 bases map to TRBD1. Losses at the gene ends were 4 bases for V and 3 bases for J; bases not matched to a gene: 14. The V gene's germline CDR1 is SGHTA and CDR2 FQGNSA. The CDR3 has 18 residues. The CDR3 coding sequence is TGTGCCAGCAGCTCACCCTTGACAGGGGGCGACGACTACTATGGCTACACCTTC. This gives the protein CASSSPLTGGDDYYGYTF.

This clonotype was detected ten times or more. This sequence joins TRBV29-1 and TRBJ2-1, with D perhaps given as TRBD1 or TRBD2 (5 bases each). This CDR3 is 11 amino acids long. The germline V gene encodes CDR1 SQVTM and CDR2 ANQGSEA. Deletions cut 8 bases from V and 7 bases from J, with 12 bases between. CDR3 region: CSSYEGNEQFF. The CDR3 DNA is TGCAGCTCATATGAGGGGAATGAGCAGTTCTTC.

This clonotype was picked up a small number of times. This rearrangement joins TRBV30 to TRBJ2-7; a possible D gene is TRBD1 (6 bases). In germline, CDR1 is GTSNPN, CDR2 SVGIG (reference sequence). Trimming shortened V by 3 bases and J by 3 bases, and 12 bases separated the two germline ends. The CDR3 is 13 amino acids. The chain's CDR3 is CAWSLGAVYEQYF. CDR3 DNA sequence: TGTGCCTGGAGCTTGGGGGCCGTCTACGAGCAGTACTTC.

This chain links TRBV5-1 with TRBJ2-3; D is possibly TRBD2 (5 bases). V was shortened by 0 bases and J by 0 bases, with 8 bases between the two germline ends. Germline V gene sequence: CDR1 SGHRS, CDR2 YFSETQ. This CDR3 has 15 amino acids. The CDR3 sequence is CASSLGEFSTDTQYF. The CDR3 nucleotides are TGCGCCAGCAGCTTGGGGGAGTTTAGCACAGATACGCAGTATTTT. Complete variable domain (other parts from reference TRBV5-1 and TRBJ2-3): KAGVTQTPRYLIKTRGQQVTLSCSPISGHRSVSWYQQTPGQGLQFLFEYFSETQRNKGNFPGRFSGRQFSNSRSEMNVSTLELGDSALYLCASSLGEFSTDTQYFGPGTRLTVL.

This clonotype was picked up one time. This rearrangement joins TRBV7-8 to TRBJ1-2; 7 nucleotides line up with TRBD1. Germline assignment: CDR1 SGHVS and CDR2 FQNEAQ. V lost 5 bases, J lost 0 bases, and 15 bases stayed unmatched. This CDR3 has 18 amino acids. CDR3 sequence: CASSLRSGTGTANYGYTF. The CDR3 DNA sequence: TGTGCCAGCAGCCTCCGGAGCGGTACCGGGACAGCTAACTATGGCTACACCTTC. The entire variable domain, with the rest obtained from reference TRBV7-8 and TRBJ1-2, is as follows: GAGVSQSPRYKVAKRGQDVALRCDPISGHVSLFWYQQALGQGPEFLTYFQNEAQLDKSGLPSDRFFAERPEGSVSTLKIQRTQQEDSAVYLCASSLRSGTGTANYGYTFGSGTRLTVV.

The table lists this clonotype with a few counts. The chain links TRBV6-5 to TRBJ2-5; 15 nucleotides align to TRBD2. The CDR3 contains 16 residues. J gave up 6 bases and V 5 bases, and 7 bases lay outside the gene matches. CDR1 and CDR2 (germline): MNHEY, SVGAGI. The CDR3 spells CASSHGLAGGPQTQYF. The DNA for the CDR3 is TGTGCCAGCAGTCACGGACTAGCGGGGGGGCCCCAGACCCAGTACTTC.

A few counts support this clonotype. The chain is built from TRBV7-2 and TRBJ2-3; 8 bases are a match to TRBD1. Losses at the gene ends were 3 bases for V and 10 bases for J; bases not matched to a gene: 12. This CDR3 contains 15 residues. From germline, CDR1 is SGHTA and CDR2 FQGNSA. Here the CDR3 reads CASSLTGAGYEAQYF. The CDR3 DNA sequence: TGTGCCAGCAGCTTGACAGGGGCAGGGTATGAGGCGCAGTATTTT.